The source of this T cell receptor beta chain is a study of T cell responses to AZD1222 COVID-19 vaccine. Overall study context: Investigators merged groups given second doses at roughly 4 or roughly 12 weeks. Study-wide results and caveats: The peak T cell response came first, and repertoires were sampled only after it. Among the donors, most were white British and more were female, and clonal diversity was possibly underestimated.

Using immunoSEQ multiplex PCR, the repertoire was profiled, and TCRdb retains in-frame clones only, with some absent. The profile covers approximately 100,000 clones, with about 94% appearing a single time and 2% to 2.5% taken by the ten largest. Germline-derived CDR1 and CDR2 are SGHKS and YYEKEE (reference sequence). The CDR3 has 16 amino acids. Regarding this clone: Its antigen remains unidentified. An end of the junction differs from the germline gene, which may be a read error.

The chain is built from TRBV5-5 and TRBJ1-1; 9 bases agree with TRBD1. This receptor was obtained from an adult in good health. This specimen was peripheral blood, taken on day 0 of AZD1222 vaccination. CDR3 sequence: CASSWGTGYLNTKAFF. CDR3 DNA sequence: TGTGCCAGCAGCTGGGGGACAGGGTACCTGAACACTAAAGCTTTCTTT.